Presented here are 21 T cell receptor beta chains from one specimen sequenced in a study of T cells after yellow fever vaccination. TCRdb itself ran the 5' RACE reads through MiXCR, one entry per CDR3 protein. In the table there are just under 600,000 distinct CDR3 sequences, about 13% of which are singletons. Sequencing was performed on PBMCs, taken on the day of the yellow fever booster vaccination. Receptor source: a man aged 25 to 40 who received the YFV17D yellow fever vaccine.

This clonotype was observed many times. The V and J genes are TRBV6-1 and TRBJ1-1; D not certain. The germline V gene encodes CDR1 MNHNS and CDR2 SASEGT. There are 14 residues in the CDR3. With 8 bases removed from V and 4 bases from J, the gap between germline ends came to 17 bases. The CDR3 DNA follows: TGTGCCAGCGGGCGACTCGGAGTAGGCACTGAAGCTTTCTTT. Its translation is CASGRLGVGTEAFF.

The rearrangement links TRBV6-5 to TRBJ1-6; 7 nucleotides align to TRBD1. CDR1 and CDR2 from the germline V gene are MNHEY and SVGAGI. The V segment lost 2 bases and the J segment 7 bases; nucleotides outside the gene matches: 8. The CDR3 contains 16 residues. The CDR3 nucleotides read TGTGCCAGCAGTTACGGTGGGGGGACAGTAAATTCACCCCTCCACTTT. Amino acid sequence: CASSYGGGTVNSPLHF.

This clonotype was seen only a few times. CDR3 coding DNA: TGTGCCAGCAGCCCGGCCTGGACTAGCGGGAGTTACGAGCAGTACTTC. Translated, it gives CASSPAWTSGSYEQYF. V gene TRBV11-2 combines with J gene TRBJ2-7, with 13 nucleotides matching TRBD2. The CDR3 extends over 16 amino acids. CDR1 and CDR2 from the germline V gene are SGHAT and FQNNGV. With 5 bases clipped from V and 4 bases from J, the junction kept 8 bases outside the gene matches.

The chain links TRBV12-5 to TRBJ2-7, with 7 nucleotides matching TRBD1. V was clipped by 4 bases and J by 5 bases; unmatched bases: 20. The CDR3 extends over 18 amino acids. Germline V gene lookup returns CDR1 LGHNT and CDR2 FRNRAP. The chain's CDR3 is CASGWGTVPMRSPNEQYF. The CDR3 DNA reads as TGTGCTAGTGGTTGGGGGACAGTCCCGATGCGGTCGCCGAACGAGCAGTACTTC. The full variable domain, with the rest looked up from reference TRBV12-5 and TRBJ2-7, is DARVTQTPRHKVTEMGQEVTMRCQPILGHNTVFWYRQTMMQGLELLAYFRNRAPLDDSGMPKDRFSAEMPDATLATLKIQPSEPRDSAVYFCASGWGTVPMRSPNEQYFGPGTRLTVT.

This clonotype has a handful of counts. The CDR3 nucleotides are TGCGCCAGCAGCCAAGAATTTGGGGACTCAACGTTCTTC. Protein product: CASSQEFGDSTFF. The chain links TRBV4-3 to TRBJ2-1; maybe TRBD2 (6 bases). Per the germline V gene, CDR1 is LGHNA and CDR2 is YSLEER. V lost 0 bases to trimming and J lost 15 bases, with 15 bases between them. The CDR3 is 13 residues long.

This clonotype has a handful of counts. V usage is TRBV24-1 and J usage is TRBJ2-2; tentatively, D is TRBD1 (6 bases). CDR3 length equals 15 residues. V was pared by 11 bases and J by 4 bases, with 19 bases between. Germline CDR1 is KGHDR and CDR2 is SFDVKD. CDR3 sequence: CAIFNRESGTGELFF. The CDR3 nucleotides are TGTGCCATCTTCAACAGGGAATCGGGCACCGGGGAGCTGTTTTTT.

This clonotype was seen at least ten times. The CDR3, as DNA: TGCGCCAGCAGTCCGGGACTAGCGGACTCGAAAAGCTCCTACGAGCAGTACTTC. Protein sequence: CASSPGLADSKSSYEQYF. V usage is TRBV5-1 and J usage is TRBJ2-7; the match to TRBD2 covers 11 bases. The CDR3 has 18 residues. CDR1 and CDR2 (germline): SGHRS, YFSETQ. After removal of 5 bases from V and 0 bases from J, the junction contained 13 bases not matched to a gene.

There are a few counts of this clonotype. The chain recombines TRBV5-1 with TRBJ1-4; D unresolved. Germline V lookup: CDR1 SGHRS, CDR2 YFSETQ. V lost 4 bases to trimming and J lost 0 bases, with 16 bases between them. The CDR3 consists of 17 residues. The CDR3 coding sequence is TGCGCCAGCAGCCTAGGTGGTTTTATAACAACTAATGAAAAACTGTTTTTT. It specifies CASSLGGFITTNEKLFF.

This clonotype was picked up a small number of times. The chain uses TRBV29-1 and TRBJ2-7; D remains unclear. Between the trimmed V and J ends, which lost 7 bases and 3 bases, there was a span of 16 bases. This CDR3 spans 13 amino acids. The germline V gene has CDR1 SQVTM and CDR2 ANQGSEA. CDR3 DNA sequence: TGCAGCGCTAGTTGGAAACCGGACTACGAGCAGTACTTC. Translating gives CSASWKPDYEQYF.

The V gene is TRBV7-2, the J gene TRBJ2-5, with D maybe TRBD2 (6 bases). The CDR3 runs to 14 residues. Germline CDR1 SGHTA, CDR2 FQGNSA. Trimming took off 3 bases at V and 4 bases at J, with 12 bases between the two ends. As DNA, the CDR3 is TGTGCCAGCAGCTTCCAAGGGCGGGGAGAGACCCAGTACTTC. This gives the protein CASSFQGRGETQYF.

The chain employs TRBV5-1 and TRBJ1-4; 7 positions match TRBD1. The trim removed 4 bases at V and 11 bases at J, leaving 14 bases unmatched. CDR3 length: 15 amino acids. Germline CDR1 and CDR2: SGHRS and YFSETQ. Written as DNA, the CDR3 is TGCGCCAGCAGCGAACCTGGGACAGCACCCTGGAAACTGTTTTTT. Its protein is CASSEPGTAPWKLFF.

The gene calls are TRBV29-1 and TRBJ2-7; TRBD2 matches at 9 bases. V gave up 5 bases and J gave up 5 bases; unmatched junction bases: 7. Germline CDR1 reads SQVTM; CDR2 reads ANQGSEA. This CDR3 spans 13 amino acids. The DNA of the CDR3 is TGCAGCGTTTTTAGCGGGAGCGTGAACGAGCAGTACTTC. It is translated as CSVFSGSVNEQYF.

For the CDR3, the DNA is TGTGCCAGCAGTTATGGGGGTTACTACGAGCAGTACTTC. The encoded protein is CASSYGGYYEQYF. The rearrangement uses TRBV6-5 and TRBJ2-7; D tentatively reads TRBD1 or TRBD2 (5 bases each). There are 13 residues in the CDR3. The V gene lost 3 bases and the J gene lost 3 bases, with 9 bases spanning the gap. CDR1 and CDR2 (germline): MNHEY, SVGAGI.

This clonotype was seen a handful of times. The rearrangement joins TRBV3-1 to TRBJ2-7; D perhaps matches TRBD2 (5 bases). The CDR3 has 15 residues. CDR1 is LGHDT, CDR2 YNNKEL, per germline (reference sequence). The V gene lost 3 bases and the J gene lost 0 bases, with 12 bases spanning the gap. CDR3 protein: CASSHGVASSYEQYF. CDR3 in DNA: TGTGCCAGCAGCCACGGGGTGGCCAGCTCCTACGAGCAGTACTTC.

This clonotype has only a few counts. The V and J genes are TRBV12-3 or TRBV12-4 and TRBJ2-1; no firm D call. V was shortened by 6 bases and J by 8 bases, with 11 bases between the two germline ends. CDR3 length: 12 amino acids. The CDR3 spells CASSRLLDEQFF. In nucleotides, the CDR3 is TGTGCCAGCAGCAGACTTCTAGATGAGCAGTTCTTC.

The rearrangement uses TRBV5-5 and TRBJ2-3; TRBD2 might be the D (6 bases). The CDR3 has 15 residues. Trimming took off 2 bases at V and 0 bases at J, with 10 bases between the two ends. Germline V lookup: CDR1 SGHKS, CDR2 YYEKEE (reference sequence). The CDR3, as DNA: TGTGCCAGCAGCTTCACGGGACTTAGCACAGATACGCAGTATTTT. It yields the protein CASSFTGLSTDTQYF.

The table lists this clonotype with a few counts. The CDR3 DNA reads TGTGCTAGTGGTTTGGGCCTACAGGGAATCGGAAACAATGAGCAGTTCTTC. Translation gives CASGLGLQGIGNNEQFF. The V and J genes are TRBV12-5 and TRBJ2-1; D is perhaps TRBD1 (6 bases). The CDR3 totals 17 residues. V shed 1 base and J shed 5 bases, with 18 bases lying between them. CDR1 LGHNT and CDR2 FRNRAP come from the germline V gene.

Points on this clonotype: One junction end does not reproduce the germline sequence, and a read error may be involved. V is TRBV3-1 and J is TRBJ2-1; 8 bases line up with TRBD2. CDR1 and CDR2 (germline): LGHDT, YNNKEL (reference sequence). The CDR3 runs to 15 residues. The CDR3 is CATSSASGSYNEQLF. CDR3 nucleotide sequence: TGTGCCACCTCAAGTGCGAGCGGGAGTTACAATGAGCAGCTCTTC.

This chain joins TRBV20-1 and TRBJ2-7; D tentatively fits TRBD1 or TRBD2 (5 bases each). Germline-derived CDR1 and CDR2 are DFQATT and SNEGSKA (reference sequence). V lost 0 bases, J lost 4 bases, and 22 bases lay in between. CDR3 length equals 17 residues. The CDR3 sequence: CSARDQAGTRPGYEQYF. The CDR3, as DNA: TGCAGTGCTAGAGATCAAGCTGGGACCCGCCCCGGGTACGAGCAGTACTTC.

The rearrangement links TRBV20-1 to TRBJ2-1, with 8 bases matching TRBD2. Germline CDR1 and CDR2: DFQATT and SNEGSKA (reference sequence). The trim removed 6 bases at V and 6 bases at J, leaving 7 bases unmatched. The CDR3 is 13 residues long. The CDR3 sequence: CSAPSGSFNEQFF. The CDR3 DNA reads as TGCAGTGCCCCGAGCGGGAGCTTCAATGAGCAGTTCTTC.

This clonotype was seen a few times. The V and J genes are TRBV11-2 and TRBJ1-2; D might be TRBD1 (6 bases). Trimming left V 2 bases short and J 2 bases short, with 9 bases between. This CDR3 comprises 14 residues. Germline loops: CDR1 SGHAT, CDR2 FQNNGV. CDR3 sequence (DNA): TGTGCCAGCAGCTTATGGGACACCAACTATGGCTACACCTTC. This translates into CASSLWDTNYGYTF.